Below, 32 T cell receptor beta chains from the same sample are listed, as sequenced in a study of cytomegalovirus exposure and HLA in healthy donors. PCR involved 60 Vbeta and 13 Jbeta primers. Assay used: immunoSEQ multiplex PCR; TCRdb lists only in-frame clones, some missing. The table includes roughly 130,000 clones, 70% to 80% detected once. The sample consisted of PBMCs. These receptors were collected from a female donor in good health and CMV-seronegative.

The chain employs TRBV5-1 and TRBJ2-5; D call uncertain. The CDR3 loop spans 14 amino acids. CDR1 is SGHRS and CDR2 is YFSETQ in the germline V gene. V was cut by 2 bases and J by 2 bases, with 10 bases left in between. The CDR3 is CASSFIELQETQYF. CDR3 bases: TGCGCCAGCAGCTTCATTGAGTTACAAGAGACCCAGTACTTC.

The chain has TRBV10-3 and TRBJ2-3; TRBD2 agrees at 13 bases. Trimming took 5 bases from V and 2 from J; bases not matched to a gene: 22. The germline gives CDR1 ENHRY, CDR2 SYGVKD. The length of the CDR3 is 22 residues. The CDR3 nucleotides read TGTGCCATCAGTAGTGGGTACGCGGGAAACCCGGGACTAGCGGGAATCACAGATACGCAGTATTTT. Protein product: CAISSGYAGNPGLAGITDTQYF.

This clone was seen once. This rearrangement joins TRBV27 to TRBJ2-1, with D hard to call. The CDR3 is 12 residues long. Germline CDR1 and CDR2: MNHEY and SMNVEV (reference sequence). V dropped 4 bases and J dropped 3 bases, with 4 bases sitting between them. This chain's CDR3 is CASSSNYNEQFF. The CDR3 bases are TGTGCCAGCAGTTCCAACTACAATGAGCAGTTCTTC.

Only a few counts were recorded for this clone. Only one base separates this from a far larger clonotype, so it likely reflects a read error. Other DNA sequences in this specimen translate into the identical CDR3. The chain carries TRBV5-5 and TRBJ1-5; the D gene is possibly TRBD1 (6 bases). The CDR3 runs to 15 residues. Per the germline V gene, CDR1 is SGHKS and CDR2 is YYEKEE (reference sequence). Trimming removed 4 bases from V and 7 bases from J, with 18 bases in between. CDR3 coding DNA: TGTGCCAGCAGCCAAGACTGGGGGCCCAGGCAGCCCCAGCATTTT. Its protein product is CASSQDWGPRQPQHF.

A note on this clone: Its ends do not fully match the called genes, so a read error is possible. The CDR3 DNA reads as TGTGCCAGCAGTTACTCGGCGGGATCTGGAGAGGCCCAGTACTTC. This sequence encodes CASSYSAGSGEAQYF. This chain joins TRBV6-5 and TRBJ2-5, with D possibly TRBD2 on 6 matching bases. The CDR3 runs to 15 residues. Germline CDR1 is MNHEY and CDR2 is SVGAGI.

The chain has TRBV4-1 and TRBJ1-3; 9 bases are shared with TRBD1. V dropped 1 base and J dropped 7; count of bases not matched to a gene: 5. Germline assignment: CDR1 MGHRA and CDR2 YSYEKL. The CDR3 contains 15 residues. The CDR3 protein is CASSQAGQGTNTIYF. The DNA of the CDR3 is TGCGCCAGCAGCCAAGCGGGACAGGGTACGAACACCATATATTTT.

The chain combines TRBV5-6 with TRBJ2-5, with D perhaps TRBD1 (6 bases). V was clipped by 2 bases and J by 2 bases, with 13 bases between them. Germline V CDR1 and CDR2: SGHDT, YYEEEE. The CDR3 spans 15 residues. This CDR3 is CASSFWTALQETQYF. DNA for the CDR3: TGTGCCAGCAGCTTTTGGACAGCCCTTCAAGAGACCCAGTACTTC.

The chain employs TRBV19 and TRBJ2-7; 12 bases are shared with TRBD2. The CDR3 sequence is 18 residues long. The ends lost 1 base at V and 3 bases at J; junction bases unmatched: 10. Germline V gene sequence: CDR1 LNHDA, CDR2 SQIVND (reference sequence). The CDR3 DNA reads as TGTGCCAGTAGTATAGGACTAGCGGGAGCGCCAACCTTCTACGAGCAGTACTTC. This sequence encodes CASSIGLAGAPTFYEQYF. Supplemented by reference TRBV19 and TRBJ2-7, the full variable domain reads DGGITQSPKYLFRKEGQNVTLSCEQNLNHDAMYWYRQDPGQGLRLIYYSQIVNDFQKGDIAEGYSVSREKKESFPLTVTSAQKNPTAFYLCASSIGLAGAPTFYEQYFGPGTRLTVT.

CDR3 in DNA: TGTGCCTGGAGTGATTTATCAGAGACCCAGTACTTC. Residues: CAWSDLSETQYF. V and J are TRBV30 and TRBJ2-5; no reliable D call. V was clipped by 1 base and J by 4 bases, with 7 bases between them. Germline V lookup: CDR1 GTSNPN, CDR2 SVGIG (reference sequence). The CDR3 loop spans 12 amino acids.

CDR3 nucleotide sequence: TGCGCCAGCAGCTTGGTGGCGGGGGGCTACAATGAGCAGTTCTTC. This codes for CASSLVAGGYNEQFF. The genes are TRBV5-1 and TRBJ2-1, with 8 bases that match TRBD2. V gave up 0 bases and J gave up 3 bases; unmatched junction bases: 2. Germline V gene data show CDR1 as SGHRS and CDR2 as YFSETQ. This CDR3 spans 15 amino acids.

The chain employs TRBV10-3 and TRBJ2-3; 7 bases agree with TRBD1. The CDR3 sequence is 11 residues long. Germline assignment: CDR1 ENHRY and CDR2 SYGVKD. With 9 bases clipped from V and 5 bases from J, the junction kept 2 bases outside the gene matches. The CDR3 region is CAMSGGDTQYF. The CDR3 DNA reads as TGTGCCATGTCAGGGGGAGATACGCAGTATTTT.

The V call is TRBV13, the J call TRBJ2-7, with 9 positions matching TRBD1. This CDR3 spans 15 amino acids. Germline CDR1 reads PRHDT; CDR2 reads FYEKMQ (reference sequence). V lost 0 bases, J lost 1 base, and 1 base stayed unmatched. In DNA form, the CDR3 reads TGTGCCAGCAGCTTAGGGACAGGGGGTTCCTACGAGCAGTACTTC. This gives the protein CASSLGTGGSYEQYF. Filled out from reference TRBV13 and TRBJ2-7, the complete variable domain reads AAGVIQSPRHLIKEKRETATLKCYPIPRHDTVYWYQQGPGQDPQFLISFYEKMQSDKGSIPDRFSAQQFSDYHSELNMSSLELGDSALYFCASSLGTGGSYEQYFGPGTRLTVT.

This clone was seen more than once but under ten times. J is TRBJ2-1 and V is TRBV4-1; the match to TRBD1 covers 7 bases. The CDR3 sequence is 16 residues long. V was pared by 3 bases and J by 4 bases, with 9 bases of the junction left unmatched. Germline values: CDR1 MGHRA, CDR2 YSYEKL. In DNA form, the CDR3 reads TGCGCCAGCAGCCAGGCTCCGGGACAGCGGTACAATGAGCAGTTCTTC. Protein sequence: CASSQAPGQRYNEQFF.

The chain is built from TRBV25-1 and TRBJ2-7; D ambiguous. Germline values: CDR1 MGHDK, CDR2 SYGVNS. The V and J ends lost 6 bases and 7 bases respectively, with 7 bases between them. This CDR3 has 10 residues. The DNA for the CDR3 is TGTGCCAGCAGCGCGAGGGAGCAGTACTTC. Protein: CASSAREQYF.

J is TRBJ1-2 and V is TRBV7-9; no definite D call. Trimming took 1 base from V and 9 from J, leaving 12 bases between them. The CDR3 consists of 13 residues. Germline V lookup: CDR1 SEHNR, CDR2 FQNEAQ (reference sequence). In DNA form, the CDR3 reads TGTGCCAGCAGCTTAGACGCGGGGAAGAGCTACACCTTC. Translation gives CASSLDAGKSYTF. Full variable domain (missing parts from reference TRBV7-9 and TRBJ1-2): DTGVSQNPRHKITKRGQNVTFRCDPISEHNRLYWYRQTLGQGPEFLTYFQNEAQLEKSRLLSDRFSAERPKGSFSTLEIQRTEQGDSAMYLCASSLDAGKSYTFGSGTRLTVV.

The chain links TRBV9 to TRBJ2-2; 10 bases line up with TRBD1. J was trimmed by 4 bases and V by 4 bases; bases with no gene match: 7. Germline V gives CDR1 SGDLS, CDR2 YYNGEE. The CDR3 has 16 amino acids. The DNA for the CDR3 is TGTGCCAGCAGCTACGCTGGGACAGGGGTCACCGGGGAGCTGTTTTTT. It yields the protein CASSYAGTGVTGELFF.

The rearrangement joins TRBV4-3 to TRBJ2-7, with TRBD2 matching over 14 bases. Germline trimming cut 0 bases from V and 5 bases from J; bases unmatched to any gene: 15. CDR3 length: 20 amino acids. Germline-derived CDR1 and CDR2 are LGHNA and YSLEER. CDR3 DNA: TGCGCCAGCAGCCAAGATGGAGGACTAGCGGGAGGTGGGGGGTCCGACGAGCAGTACTTC. It is translated as CASSQDGGLAGGGGSDEQYF.

This chain links TRBV25-1 with TRBJ2-1; 15 bases align to TRBD2. Looked up from germline, CDR1 is MGHDK and CDR2 is SYGVNS. With V trimmed by 7 bases and J by 0 bases, 7 bases remained unmatched. This CDR3 contains 18 residues. The CDR3 here is CASTTGLAGGRSYNEQFF. The CDR3 DNA reads as TGTGCCAGCACCACCGGACTAGCGGGAGGGCGCTCCTACAATGAGCAGTTCTTC.

The chain links TRBV5-6 to TRBJ2-4, with 7 bases aligning to TRBD1. J was trimmed by 0 bases and V by 4 bases; bases with no gene match: 4. The germline gives CDR1 SGHDT, CDR2 YYEEEE. CDR3 length: 15 residues. This CDR3 is CASSIDRVAKNIQYF. CDR3 in DNA: TGTGCCAGCAGCATCGACAGGGTAGCCAAAAACATTCAGTACTTC.

This clone occurred once. The chain carries TRBV5-4 and TRBJ2-7; D is perhaps TRBD1 (6 bases). CDR3 length equals 15 residues. Trimming left V 4 bases short and J 3 bases short, with 17 bases between. Germline CDR1 SGHNT, CDR2 YYREEE (reference sequence). The CDR3 DNA reads as TGTGCCAGCAGCGGCGCCGGGACATCTTACTACGAGCAGTACTTC. This encodes CASSGAGTSYYEQYF.

The genes are TRBV7-2 and TRBJ2-3, with 9 bases matching TRBD1. J was trimmed by 6 bases and V by 5 bases; bases with no gene match: 9. CDR1 is SGHTA, CDR2 FQGNSA, per germline. CDR3 length: 15 amino acids. The CDR3 bases are TGTGCCAGCAGCCTCGGGACAGGGAGTGGGGATACGCAGTATTTT. It translates to CASSLGTGSGDTQYF.

The chain is built from TRBV5-1 and TRBJ1-1, with 8 nucleotides matching TRBD1. The CDR3 has 15 amino acids. V was pared by 4 bases and J by 4 bases, with 9 bases of the junction left unmatched. The germline V gene has CDR1 SGHRS and CDR2 YFSETQ. In DNA, the CDR3 is TGCGCCAGCAGCACGACAGGGGCTGGGGTCACTGAAGCTTTCTTT. Translating gives CASSTTGAGVTEAFF. The whole variable domain, filled in from reference TRBV5-1 and TRBJ1-1, reads KAGVTQTPRYLIKTRGQQVTLSCSPISGHRSVSWYQQTPGQGLQFLFEYFSETQRNKGNFPGRFSGRQFSNSRSEMNVSTLELGDSALYLCASSTTGAGVTEAFFGQGTRLTVV.

V and J are TRBV7-2 and TRBJ2-7, with 8 bases aligning to TRBD1. V dropped 5 bases and J dropped 3; count of bases not matched to a gene: 12. The CDR3 totals 16 residues. Germline CDR1 and CDR2: SGHTA and FQGNSA. DNA of the CDR3: TGTGCCAGCAGCGTATGGGGACAGGACACCTACTACGAGCAGTACTTC. As protein: CASSVWGQDTYYEQYF.

The chain employs TRBV7-9 and TRBJ2-5; 8 positions match TRBD2. V lost 4 bases and J lost 3; bases outside the gene matches: 13. The V gene's germline CDR1 is SEHNR and CDR2 FQNEAQ (reference sequence). CDR3 size: 17 residues. The CDR3 coding sequence is TGTGCCAGCAGCTGGGAGGTAGTAGGAGCGGGGGAAGAGACCCAGTACTTC. Translating it yields CASSWEVVGAGEETQYF. The complete variable domain, with remaining parts taken from reference TRBV7-9 and TRBJ2-5, reads DTGVSQNPRHKITKRGQNVTFRCDPISEHNRLYWYRQTLGQGPEFLTYFQNEAQLEKSRLLSDRFSAERPKGSFSTLEIQRTEQGDSAMYLCASSWEVVGAGEETQYFGPGTRLLVL.

This chain uses TRBV20-1 with TRBJ2-5; D is uncertain. The V gene's germline CDR1 is DFQATT and CDR2 SNEGSKA (reference sequence). V was trimmed by 5 bases and J by 5 bases, leaving 9 bases between them. This CDR3 is built from 11 residues. The CDR3 DNA is TGCAGTGCTCAACTCGAGGAGACCCAGTACTTC. Encoded protein: CSAQLEETQYF.

V is TRBV5-1 and J is TRBJ2-1, with 9 bases identical to TRBD2. Trimming at V came to 2 bases and at J to 5 bases, leaving 5 bases not matched to a gene. The CDR3 is made up of 15 amino acids. Germline CDR1 SGHRS, CDR2 YFSETQ. CDR3: CASSFSGRNDNEQFF. CDR3 sequence (DNA): TGCGCCAGCAGCTTTAGCGGGAGAAACGACAATGAGCAGTTCTTC.

This chain joins TRBV19 and TRBJ1-4; the D gene is possibly TRBD1 (6 bases). The CDR3 is 15 residues long. In germline, CDR1 is LNHDA, CDR2 SQIVND (reference sequence). The ends were cut back, 5 bases at V and 6 bases at J, with 16 bases in the middle. The CDR3 sequence is CASSPRTAGDEKLFF. In nucleotides, the CDR3 is TGTGCCAGTAGTCCCAGGACAGCAGGAGATGAAAAACTGTTTTTT.

The chain's CDR3 is CAWRGDRVSHEQFF. Here the CDR3 DNA reads TGTGCCTGGAGGGGTGACAGGGTATCTCATGAGCAGTTCTTC. The rearrangement uses TRBV30 and TRBJ2-1; the match to TRBD1 covers 7 bases. The CDR3 has 14 amino acids. CDR1 and CDR2 from the germline V gene are GTSNPN and SVGIG (reference sequence). Unmatched junction bases numbered 10, after V lost 3 bases and J lost 8 bases.

The rearrangement joins TRBV4-3 to TRBJ1-4; D possibly corresponds to TRBD1 (5 bases). The CDR3 contains 17 residues. Germline CDR1 LGHNA, CDR2 YSLEER. V gave up 4 bases and J gave up 3 bases, with 18 bases separating them. The CDR3 DNA sequence: TGCGCCAGCAGCCTCTCCCCGCTGGGGGGTTCTAATGAAAAACTGTTTTTT. Its protein product is CASSLSPLGGSNEKLFF.

J is TRBJ2-3 and V is TRBV5-8, with D tentatively TRBD1 (6 bases). The CDR3 extends over 14 amino acids. Looked up from germline, CDR1 is SGHTS and CDR2 is YDEGEE. V was pared by 4 bases and J by 2 bases, with 11 bases between. The CDR3 is CASSLRQATDTQYF. The CDR3 DNA sequence: TGTGCCAGCAGCCTAAGACAGGCCACAGATACGCAGTATTTT.

The genes are TRBV6-1 and TRBJ1-1, with TRBD1 as a possible D gene (5 bases). The CDR3 has 14 residues. The germline gives CDR1 MNHNS, CDR2 SASEGT. V shed 2 bases and J shed 6 bases, with 13 bases lying between them. CDR3: CASSEQGWAAEAFF. The CDR3 DNA sequence: TGTGCCAGCAGTGAACAGGGTTGGGCCGCTGAAGCTTTCTTT.

The CDR3: CASSLGTGGNEQFF. CDR3 nucleotides: TGTGCCAGCAGCTTGGGGACAGGGGGCAATGAGCAGTTCTTC. The chain couples TRBV5-4 to TRBJ2-1; 10 nucleotides match TRBD1. Looked up from germline, CDR1 is SGHNT and CDR2 is YYREEE (reference sequence). The V and J ends lost 0 bases and 6 bases, in that order; junction bases with no gene match: 0. The CDR3 loop spans 14 amino acids.